Below are 27 T cell receptor beta chains sequenced from a single sample in a study of identical twins. TCRdb re-analysed the 5' RACE reads in MiXCR, keeping a single row per CDR3 protein. The profile covers 450,000 or so distinct CDR3 sequences, with more than 13% appearing a single time and roughly 0.5% taken by the ten largest. A further study also used this sample, focusing on yellow fever vaccine responses in identical twins.

The specimen sequenced was CD4+ T cells sorted from blood. The receptor source for this set is a woman younger than 30 in good health.

The rearrangement links TRBV3-1 to TRBJ2-2; the D gene is possibly TRBD2 (5 bases). This CDR3 has 15 residues. Germline CDR1 reads LGHDT; CDR2 reads YNNKEL (reference sequence). Trimming cost V 1 base and J 5 bases, with 11 bases left between them. Written as DNA, the CDR3 is TGTGCCAGCAGCCAAGGGGTTTCGGGAACCGGGGAGCTGTTTTTT. This sequence encodes CASSQGVSGTGELFF.

This clonotype turned up a few times. The CDR3 here is CASSLTLFQETQYF. The CDR3 bases are TGTGCCAGCAGCTTGACGCTCTTCCAAGAGACCCAGTACTTC. This chain connects TRBV5-5 to TRBJ2-5; D gene ambiguous. Germline CDR1 and CDR2: SGHKS and YYEKEE (reference sequence). The CDR3 loop spans 14 amino acids. Deletions cut 1 base from V and 1 base from J, with 8 bases between.

This sequence joins TRBV4-2 and TRBJ2-3, with 9 bases that match TRBD2. In germline, CDR1 is LGHNA, CDR2 YNFKEQ. The CDR3 has 20 amino acids. Trimming at V came to 0 bases and at J to 0 bases, leaving 13 bases not matched to a gene. The CDR3 DNA sequence: TGTGCCAGCAGCCAAGATCGGGTGATAGCGGGGGCCTCTAGCACAGATACGCAGTATTTT. This sequence encodes CASSQDRVIAGASSTDTQYF.

The chain combines TRBV5-1 with TRBJ1-1; D possibly corresponds to TRBD1 (5 bases). V was shortened by 3 bases and J by 3 bases, with 6 bases between the two germline ends. The CDR3 contains 12 residues. CDR1 SGHRS and CDR2 YFSETQ come from the germline V gene. The CDR3 sequence: CASSSGHTEAFF. As DNA, the CDR3 is TGCGCCAGCAGCTCGGGACACACTGAAGCTTTCTTT.

This clonotype was recorded a few times. The rearrangement links TRBV3-1 to TRBJ2-7, with no clear D. This CDR3 is built from 12 residues. Trimming shortened V by 5 bases and J by 5 bases, and 10 bases separated the two germline ends. Germline V gene lookup returns CDR1 LGHDT and CDR2 YNNKEL (reference sequence). The CDR3 here is CASSRTVNEQYF. The CDR3 DNA sequence: TGTGCCAGCAGCAGAACTGTGAACGAGCAGTACTTC.

This chain connects TRBV4-3 to TRBJ2-1, with a possible D match to TRBD2 (6 bases). V was pared by 0 bases and J by 8 bases, with 14 bases between. The CDR3 spans 15 residues. In germline, CDR1 is LGHNA, CDR2 YSLEER. The DNA of the CDR3 is TGCGCCAGCAGCCAAGAGGCTAGTGTAGCGGATGAGCAGTTCTTC. This gives the protein CASSQEASVADEQFF.

Many counts were recorded for this clonotype. The chain has TRBV5-1 and TRBJ2-5; possible D gene TRBD2, 6 bases. CDR1 and CDR2 from the germline V gene are SGHRS and YFSETQ. Trimming shortened V by 0 bases and J by 1 base, and 13 bases separated the two germline ends. The CDR3 covers 16 residues. CDR3 amino acids: CASSLGPSRGQETQYF. In DNA, the CDR3 is TGCGCCAGCAGCTTGGGACCCTCGCGGGGCCAAGAGACCCAGTACTTC.

The genes are TRBV3-1 and TRBJ2-5; 9 bases line up with TRBD2. The J segment lost 4 bases and the V segment lost 4 bases, leaving 22 bases of the junction unmatched. This CDR3 region has 20 residues. The germline V gene encodes CDR1 LGHDT and CDR2 YNNKEL (reference sequence). CDR3 loop: CASSPDLPGRLAVSRETQYF. DNA for the CDR3: TGTGCCAGCAGCCCTGACCTACCCGGTCGACTAGCGGTGTCCCGAGAGACCCAGTACTTC.

The chain carries TRBV23-1 and TRBJ1-6; D unclear. TRBV23-1 is assigned to the ORF class and has an uncertain function. The CDR3 loop spans 18 amino acids. Between the trimmed V and J ends, which lost 0 bases and 4 bases, there was a span of 16 bases. This CDR3 is CASSQSRLTCSYNSPLHF. In DNA form, the CDR3 reads TGCGCCAGCAGTCAATCGAGGTTGACCTGCTCTTATAATTCACCCCTCCACTTT.

This clonotype showed up just once. The V call is TRBV10-3, the J call TRBJ1-1, with D maybe TRBD1 (6 bases). The CDR3 contains 15 residues. With 4 bases removed from V and 1 base from J, the gap between germline ends came to 13 bases. The germline V gene encodes CDR1 ENHRY and CDR2 SYGVKD. In nucleotides, the CDR3 is TGTGCCATCAGTGTGGGCAGGGGTTGGAACACTGAAGCTTTCTTT. The encoded protein is CAISVGRGWNTEAFF.

This clonotype was picked up a small number of times. The chain uses TRBV7-8 and TRBJ2-5; D is possibly TRBD2 (6 bases). CDR1 SGHVS and CDR2 FQNEAQ come from the germline V gene. V shed 6 bases and J shed 0 bases, with 14 bases lying between them. The CDR3 runs 15 residues. The CDR3 reads CASRRDGGDQETQYF. The CDR3 coding sequence is TGTGCCAGCAGGCGGGACGGCGGGGACCAAGAGACCCAGTACTTC.

This clonotype showed up just a few times. CDR3 DNA: TGCAGTGCTAGAGCGGGAGCGAGCAATGAGCAGTTCTTC. It yields the protein CSARAGASNEQFF. V and J are TRBV20-1 and TRBJ2-1; weak D call: TRBD2 (6 bases). Trimming cost V 1 base and J 6 bases, with 10 bases left between them. This CDR3 region has 13 residues. CDR1 DFQATT and CDR2 SNEGSKA come from the germline V gene (reference sequence).

This chain connects TRBV4-1 to TRBJ2-1; tentatively, D is TRBD2 (6 bases). The CDR3 sequence is 14 residues long. Germline CDR1 MGHRA, CDR2 YSYEKL. The ends were cut back, 2 bases at V and 6 bases at J, with 11 bases in the middle. CDR3: CASSQILAGNEQFF. CDR3 nucleotide sequence: TGCGCCAGCAGCCAAATACTAGCAGGCAATGAGCAGTTCTTC.

This clonotype appeared a few times. This chain joins TRBV10-3 and TRBJ2-3; 11 bases fit TRBD2. The CDR3 runs 15 residues. Trimming removed 5 bases from V and 4 bases from J; junction bases left unmatched: 5. The germline gives CDR1 ENHRY, CDR2 SYGVKD. CDR3 bases: TGTGCCATCAGTACTAGCGGGAGTACGGCAGATACGCAGTATTTT. This codes for CAISTSGSTADTQYF.

This clonotype was seen a handful of times. This chain links TRBV20-1 with TRBJ1-4; TRBD1 aligns across 8 bases. The CDR3 sequence is 13 residues long. V lost 8 bases and J lost 5; bases outside the gene matches: 7. CDR1 and CDR2 (germline): DFQATT, SNEGSKA (reference sequence). The CDR3 reads CSSPGQGNEKLFF. The CDR3 bases are TGCAGTTCTCCAGGACAGGGCAATGAAAAACTGTTTTTT.

The chain uses TRBV30 and TRBJ2-2; TRBD2 might be the D (6 bases). This CDR3 is built from 14 residues. Between the trimmed V and J ends, which lost 0 bases and 4 bases, there was a span of 9 bases. In germline, CDR1 is GTSNPN, CDR2 SVGIG (reference sequence). DNA of the CDR3: TGTGCCTGGAGTGTACCGGGAGCCACCGGGGAGCTGTTTTTT. Translation: CAWSVPGATGELFF. Full variable domain (remainder filled in from reference TRBV30 and TRBJ2-2): SQTIHQWPATLVQPVGSPLSLECTVEGTSNPNLYWYRQAAGRGLQLLFYSVGIGQISSEVPQNLSASRPQDRQFILSSKKLLLSDSGFYLCAWSVPGATGELFFGEGSRLTVL.

The chain is built from TRBV7-2 and TRBJ1-1; D unresolved. Germline V lookup: CDR1 SGHTA, CDR2 FQGNSA. V shed 7 bases and J shed 1 base, with 10 bases lying between them. This CDR3 has 13 residues. CDR3 nucleotides: TGTGCCAGCACCGAGATCTCGAACACTGAAGCTTTCTTT. This gives the protein CASTEISNTEAFF.

This clonotype was found a few times. The V and J genes are TRBV20-1 and TRBJ2-3, with D tentatively TRBD2 (6 bases). The CDR3 runs to 14 residues. Germline assignment: CDR1 DFQATT and CDR2 SNEGSKA (reference sequence). Trimming removed 5 bases from V and 5 bases from J, with 17 bases in between. This CDR3 reads CSAAGSTVGDTQYF. The CDR3 DNA sequence: TGCAGTGCTGCGGGGAGTACCGTGGGAGATACGCAGTATTTT.

The genes are TRBV5-1 and TRBJ1-4; D remains unclear. Trimming removed 4 bases from V and 8 bases from J, with 15 bases in between. The CDR3 is made up of 14 amino acids. In germline, CDR1 is SGHRS, CDR2 YFSETQ. Here the CDR3 reads CASSTGTAGEKLFF. The DNA of the CDR3 is TGCGCCAGCAGCACCGGTACGGCCGGGGAAAAACTGTTTTTT.

The chain has TRBV27 and TRBJ2-7; D is undetermined. This CDR3 is 13 amino acids long. Germline V CDR1 and CDR2: MNHEY, SMNVEV (reference sequence). V lost 7 bases and J lost 5, with 15 bases in between. The CDR3 sequence is CASISAFGDEQYF. The CDR3 bases are TGTGCCAGCATATCAGCTTTTGGGGACGAGCAGTACTTC.

This sequence joins TRBV7-2 and TRBJ2-7, with 7 nucleotides matching TRBD2. Germline values: CDR1 SGHTA, CDR2 FQGNSA. Losses at the gene ends were 3 bases for V and 0 bases for J; bases not matched to a gene: 8. The CDR3 is made up of 16 amino acids. The CDR3 nucleotides read TGTGCCAGCAGCTTGGGGCTAGCGGTTAGCTCCTACGAGCAGTACTTC. It specifies CASSLGLAVSSYEQYF.

This clonotype was picked up many times. The chain carries TRBV29-1 and TRBJ2-7; maybe TRBD1 (6 bases). Germline CDR1 reads SQVTM; CDR2 reads ANQGSEA. Between the trimmed V and J ends, which lost 4 bases and 7 bases, there was a span of 20 bases. The CDR3 length is 14 residues. DNA of the CDR3: TGCAGCGTTGCAATAGCTTTCAGGGGAGAGGAGCAGTACTTC. Protein: CSVAIAFRGEEQYF.

There are a few counts of this clonotype. The gene calls are TRBV7-6 and TRBJ2-2; 9 bases are a match to TRBD1. Germline V CDR1 and CDR2: SGHVS, FNYEAQ. This CDR3 has 19 residues. V gave up 5 bases and J gave up 6 bases; unmatched junction bases: 19. For the CDR3, the DNA is TGTGCCAGCAGCGCCAGGGGCCCACGGGGGACAGGGCTCCCCGGGGAGCTGTTTTTT. This sequence encodes CASSARGPRGTGLPGELFF.

This clonotype has just a few counts. J is TRBJ2-3 and V is TRBV5-1; D assignment may be TRBD1 or TRBD2 (5 bases each). CDR3 length: 15 amino acids. Trimming shortened V by 4 bases and J by 2 bases, and 14 bases separated the two germline ends. Germline CDR1 is SGHRS and CDR2 is YFSETQ. CDR3 DNA sequence: TGCGCCAGCAGCGGGCGGGCAGGGTTCACAGATACGCAGTATTTT. It yields the protein CASSGRAGFTDTQYF. The full variable domain, in which reference TRBV5-1 and TRBJ2-3 provide the parts outside the CDR3, is KAGVTQTPRYLIKTRGQQVTLSCSPISGHRSVSWYQQTPGQGLQFLFEYFSETQRNKGNFPGRFSGRQFSNSRSEMNVSTLELGDSALYLCASSGRAGFTDTQYFGPGTRLTVL.

This chain uses TRBV30 with TRBJ1-1, with D uncertain. Germline CDR1 GTSNPN, CDR2 SVGIG (reference sequence). Trimming pared 3 bases from V and 5 bases from J, leaving 10 bases between. This CDR3 has 12 amino acids. The CDR3 loop is CAWRRLGTEAFF. In DNA, the CDR3 is TGTGCCTGGAGACGACTGGGGACTGAAGCTTTCTTT.

About this clonotype: This sequence may be a read error, since a much larger clone differs from it by one base. The limits of the CDR3 on the DNA are not certain, so only TCRdb's listed CDR3 is given. The gene calls are TRBV12-3 or TRBV12-4 and TRBJ2-7; the table gives TRBD1 as D, unverified against the DNA. The CDR3 totals 14 residues, both ends included. The CDR3 protein is CASSSSDGGHEQYF.

This clonotype was seen a handful of times. This chain uses TRBV24-1 with TRBJ2-1; D is undetermined. Trimming stripped 4 bases from V and 3 bases from J, with 9 bases between. This CDR3 contains 14 residues. CDR1 is KGHDR, CDR2 SFDVKD, per germline. DNA for the CDR3: TGTGCCACCAGTGAGGCTAGGGTCTACAATGAGCAGTTCTTC. Translation gives CATSEARVYNEQFF.